The 6 T cell receptor beta chains in this list originate from one sample, sequenced in a study of OX40 agonist ivuxolimab in advanced cancers. Repertoires were generated with immunoSEQ multiplex PCR, while TCRdb's copy carries only in-frame clones and drops some. This table has 40,000 to 45,000 clones, 70% to 90% appearing once. The sample in question was CD4+ or CD8+ T cells sorted from blood, obtained in a trial of the OX40 agonist ivuxolimab. The receptors stem from an adult with an advanced solid tumor such as melanoma, head and neck, liver or kidney cancer.

The chain couples TRBV5-4 to TRBJ2-5, with D perhaps matching TRBD1 or TRBD2 (5 bases each). This CDR3 contains 17 residues. The germline V gene has CDR1 SGHNT and CDR2 YYREEE (reference sequence). V was shortened by 2 bases and J by 0 bases, with 17 bases between the two germline ends. In DNA, the CDR3 is TGTGCCAGCAGCTTTGGCACCAGGGAGACGTACCAAGAGACCCAGTACTTC. Encoded protein: CASSFGTRETYQETQYF.

The rearrangement joins TRBV28 to TRBJ1-2; D remains ambiguous. Germline CDR1 and CDR2: MDHEN and SYDVKM. The CDR3 spans 13 residues. Trimming took off 6 bases at V and 2 bases at J, with 10 bases between the two ends. CDR3 amino acids: CASSIVGNYGYTF. CDR3 bases: TGTGCCAGCAGCATCGTTGGGAACTATGGCTACACCTTC.

The rearrangement joins TRBV30 to TRBJ2-5; weak D call: TRBD1 (6 bases). CDR1 is GTSNPN and CDR2 is SVGIG in the germline V gene (reference sequence). V was clipped by 3 bases and J by 2 bases, with 13 bases between them. This CDR3 has 14 residues. The DNA of the CDR3 is TGTGCCTGGAGCAACAGGGCTTCTCAAGAGACCCAGTACTTC. This codes for CAWSNRASQETQYF.

V and J are TRBV30 and TRBJ2-1; D is undetermined. The CDR3 contains 11 residues. Looked up from germline, CDR1 is GTSNPN and CDR2 is SVGIG (reference sequence). Trimming shortened V by 3 bases and J by 5 bases, and 5 bases separated the two germline ends. The CDR3 spells CAWRADNEQFF. The CDR3 coding sequence is TGTGCCTGGAGGGCCGACAATGAGCAGTTCTTC.

V and J are TRBV10-3 and TRBJ1-3; no clear D. This CDR3 region has 13 residues. The germline CDR1 and CDR2 sequences are ENHRY and SYGVKD. V was pared by 7 bases and J by 7 bases, with 14 bases between. CDR3 nucleotides: TGTGCCATCAACGGAAACGCCGGGAACACCATATATTTT. It yields the protein CAINGNAGNTIYF.

This chain uses TRBV30 with TRBJ2-7; TRBD1 aligns across 7 bases. Trimming took 1 base from V and 7 from J; bases not matched to a gene: 7. Germline CDR1 GTSNPN, CDR2 SVGIG (reference sequence). There are 13 residues in the CDR3. The CDR3 region has the DNA TGTGCCTGGAGTGCCGGACAGGACAGAGAGCAGTACTTC. This sequence encodes CAWSAGQDREQYF. Full variable domain (outside the CDR3, taken from reference TRBV30 and TRBJ2-7): SQTIHQWPATLVQPVGSPLSLECTVEGTSNPNLYWYRQAAGRGLQLLFYSVGIGQISSEVPQNLSASRPQDRQFILSSKKLLLSDSGFYLCAWSAGQDREQYFGPGTRLTVT.